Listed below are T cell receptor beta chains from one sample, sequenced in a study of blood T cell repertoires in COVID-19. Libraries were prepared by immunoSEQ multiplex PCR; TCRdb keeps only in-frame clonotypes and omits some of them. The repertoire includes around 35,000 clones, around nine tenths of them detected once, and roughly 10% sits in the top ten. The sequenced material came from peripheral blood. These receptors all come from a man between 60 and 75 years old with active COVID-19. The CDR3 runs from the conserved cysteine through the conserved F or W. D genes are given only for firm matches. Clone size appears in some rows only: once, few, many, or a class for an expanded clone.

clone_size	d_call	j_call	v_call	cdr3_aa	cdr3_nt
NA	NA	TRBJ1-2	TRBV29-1	CSVSGGEEYGYTF	TGCAGCGTCTCCGGGGGTGAAGAGTATGGCTACACCTTC
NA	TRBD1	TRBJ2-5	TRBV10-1	CASSGRQGETQYF	TGCGCCAGCAGTGGGAGACAGGGGGAGACCCAGTACTTC
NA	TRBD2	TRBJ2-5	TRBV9	CASSPSSGGFETQYF	TGTGCCAGCAGCCCAAGCAGCGGGGGGTTCGAGACCCAGTACTTC
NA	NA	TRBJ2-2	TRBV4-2	CASSQNEGAAGELFF	TGTGCCAGCAGCCAAAACGAAGGGGCCGCCGGGGAGCTGTTTTTT
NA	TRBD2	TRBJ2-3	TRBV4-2	CASSTTSGRADTQYF	TGTGCCAGCAGCACGACTAGCGGGAGGGCAGATACGCAGTATTTT
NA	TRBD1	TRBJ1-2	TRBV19	CASTPDRYLYGYTF	TGTGCCAGTACCCCGGACAGGTACCTTTATGGCTACACCTTC
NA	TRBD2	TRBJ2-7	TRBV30	CAWSGTSYEQYF	TGTGCCTGGAGCGGGACTAGCTACGAGCAGTACTTC
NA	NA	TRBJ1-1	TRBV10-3	CAISPRGMNTEAFF	TGTGCCATCAGTCCTCGGGGGATGAACACTGAAGCTTTCTTT
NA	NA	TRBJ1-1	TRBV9	CASSSWGHWNTEAFF	TGTGCCAGCAGCTCGTGGGGACATTGGAACACTGAAGCTTTCTTT
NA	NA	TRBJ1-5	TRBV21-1	CASSKRGGLCNQPQHF	TGTGCCAGCAGCAAAAGGGGGGGGCTTTGCAATCAGCCCCAGCATTTT
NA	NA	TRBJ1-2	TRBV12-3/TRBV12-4	CASSLVARGGYTF	TGTGCCAGCAGTTTAGTTGCCAGGGGTGGCTACACCTTC
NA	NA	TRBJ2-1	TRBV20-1	CSARDLEGGFF	TGCAGTGCTAGAGATCTTGAGGGAGGGTTCTTC
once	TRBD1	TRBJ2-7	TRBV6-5	CASSYGAGGMSYEQYF	TGTGCCAGCAGTTATGGGGCAGGGGGCATGTCCTACGAGCAGTACTTC
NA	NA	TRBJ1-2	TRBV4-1	CASSQEEMGNYGYTF	TGCGCCAGCAGCCAAGAGGAGATGGGTAACTATGGCTACACCTTC
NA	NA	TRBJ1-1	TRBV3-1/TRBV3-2	CASSQVQGSTEAFF	TGTGCCAGCAGCCAAGTTCAGGGGAGCACTGAAGCTTTCTTT
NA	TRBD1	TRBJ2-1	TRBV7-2	CASSPGQGVYNEQFF	TGTGCCAGCAGCCCCGGACAGGGGGTATACAATGAGCAGTTCTTC
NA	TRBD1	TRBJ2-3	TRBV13	CASSRGQGITDTQYF	TGTGCCAGCAGCAGGGGACAGGGAATCACAGATACGCAGTATTTT
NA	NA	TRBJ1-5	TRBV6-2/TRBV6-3	CASSYVKGQLYSNQPQHF	TGTGCCAGCAGTTACGTTAAGGGGCAGCTTTATAGCAATCAGCCCCAGCATTTT
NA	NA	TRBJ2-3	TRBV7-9	CASSWQGYDTQYF	TGTGCCAGCAGCTGGCAGGGTTACGATACGCAGTATTTT
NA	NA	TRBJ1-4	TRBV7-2	CASSFSLVVESEKLFF	TGTGCCAGCAGCTTCTCCCTGGTTGTTGAGTCTGAAAAACTGTTTTTT
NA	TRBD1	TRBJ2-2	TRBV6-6	CASNGQVTVGELFF	TGTGCCAGCAACGGACAGGTCACGGTCGGGGAGCTGTTTTTT
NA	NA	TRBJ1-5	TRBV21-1	CASYRSNSNQPQHF	TGTGCCAGTTATAGGAGTAACAGCAATCAGCCCCAGCATTTT
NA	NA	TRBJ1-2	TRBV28	CASWNGQGRGYTF	TGTGCCAGCTGGAACGGCCAGGGTCGGGGCTACACCTTC
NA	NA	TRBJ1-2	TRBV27	CASSLDPGFYGYTF	TGTGCCAGCAGTTTAGACCCCGGGTTCTATGGCTACACCTTC
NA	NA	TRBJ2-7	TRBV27	CASSWKTHPGGYEQYF	TGTGCCAGCAGTTGGAAGACTCATCCCGGGGGCTACGAGCAGTACTTC
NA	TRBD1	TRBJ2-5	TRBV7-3	CASSPTGEETQYF	TGTGCCAGCAGCCCGACAGGGGAAGAGACCCAGTACTTC
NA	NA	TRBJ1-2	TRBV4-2	CASSQVGDNYGYTF	TGTGCCAGCAGCCAAGTGGGCGACAACTATGGCTACACCTTC
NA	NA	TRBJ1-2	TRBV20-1	CSAFTSAGYTF	TGCAGTGCCTTCACCAGTGCTGGCTACACCTTC
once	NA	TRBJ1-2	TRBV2	CASSKRDTSNYGYTF	TGTGCCAGCAGCAAACGGGACACCTCTAACTATGGCTACACCTTC
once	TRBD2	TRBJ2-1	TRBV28	CASSSGLAGFYNEQFF	TGTGCCAGCAGTTCGGGACTAGCGGGATTCTACAATGAGCAGTTCTTC
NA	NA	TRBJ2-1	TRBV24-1	CATSDPRQPGKQFF	TGTGCCACCAGTGACCCTAGACAGCCCGGTAAGCAGTTCTTC
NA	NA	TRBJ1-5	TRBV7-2	CASSLGTANQPQHF	TGTGCCAGCAGCTTAGGGACAGCCAATCAGCCCCAGCATTTT
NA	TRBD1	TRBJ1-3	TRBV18	CASSPTGTGFGNTIYF	TGTGCCAGCTCACCCACCGGGACAGGGTTTGGAAACACCATATATTTT
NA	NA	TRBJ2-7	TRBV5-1	CASSLVLSRDTSYEQYF	TGCGCCAGCAGCTTGGTGTTATCCAGGGACACCTCCTACGAGCAGTACTTC
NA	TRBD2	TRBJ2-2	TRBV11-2	CASSFTSGERRVELFF	TGTGCCAGCAGCTTTACTAGCGGGGAAAGGAGGGTGGAGCTGTTTTTT
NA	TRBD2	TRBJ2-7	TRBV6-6	CASRPSSGTPYEQYF	TGTGCCAGCAGGCCCAGTAGCGGGACTCCCTACGAGCAGTACTTC
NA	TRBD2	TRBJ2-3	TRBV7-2	CASSLVVRGGITDTQYF	TGTGCCAGCAGCTTAGTGGTTCGGGGAGGGATCACAGATACGCAGTATTTT
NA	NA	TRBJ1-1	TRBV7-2	CASSYRASNTEAFF	TGTGCCAGCAGCTACAGGGCCTCGAACACTGAAGCTTTCTTT
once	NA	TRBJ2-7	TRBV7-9	CASSLAGTFSYEQYF	TGTGCCAGCAGCTTAGCCGGGACTTTCTCCTACGAGCAGTACTTC
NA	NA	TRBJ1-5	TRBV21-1	CASSKNDGQEINQPQHF	TGTGCCAGCAGCAAGAATGACGGACAGGAGATTAATCAGCCCCAGCATTTT
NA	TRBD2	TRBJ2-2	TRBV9	CASSGLAGDVGELFF	TGTGCCAGCTCGGGACTAGCGGGAGACGTCGGGGAGCTGTTTTTT
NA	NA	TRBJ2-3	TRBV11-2	CASSTRTVKNTDTQYF	TGTGCCAGCAGCACGCGGACAGTAAAAAACACAGATACGCAGTATTTT
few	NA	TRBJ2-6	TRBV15	CATSGGALGSGANVLTF	TGTGCCACCAGCGGAGGGGCGTTGGGCTCTGGGGCCAACGTCCTGACTTTC
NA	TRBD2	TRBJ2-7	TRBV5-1	CASSSGLAGAKPYEQYF	TGCGCCAGCAGCTCCGGACTAGCGGGAGCGAAGCCCTACGAGCAGTACTTC
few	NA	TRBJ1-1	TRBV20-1	CSASQNTEAFF	TGCAGTGCCAGTCAAAACACTGAAGCTTTCTTT
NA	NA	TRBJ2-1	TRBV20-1	CSASGGPGGNEQFF	TGCAGTGCTAGTGGGGGGCCTGGGGGCAATGAGCAGTTCTTC
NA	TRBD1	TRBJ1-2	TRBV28	CASISVGTQGAYGYTF	TGTGCCAGCATATCGGTAGGAACTCAGGGGGCCTATGGCTACACCTTC
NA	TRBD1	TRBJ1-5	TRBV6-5	CASRGLGQGGQPQHF	TGTGCCAGCAGGGGCCTGGGACAGGGTGGCCAGCCCCAGCATTTT
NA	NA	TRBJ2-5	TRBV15	CATSRQGPWAEQETQYF	TGTGCCACCAGCAGACAGGGGCCTTGGGCGGAACAAGAGACCCAGTACTTC
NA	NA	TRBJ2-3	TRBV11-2	CASSRGGVGGTDTQYF	TGTGCCAGCAGCCGAGGCGGGGTTGGTGGCACAGATACGCAGTATTTT
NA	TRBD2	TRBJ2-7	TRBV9	CASSVGVAGGNFGEQYF	TGTGCCAGCAGCGTAGGGGTCGCGGGAGGAAACTTCGGCGAGCAGTACTTC
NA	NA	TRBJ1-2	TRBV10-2	CASSAADSSNYGYTF	TGCGCCAGCAGTGCTGCGGACAGTAGTAACTATGGCTACACCTTC
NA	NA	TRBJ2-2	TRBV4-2	CASSQATGGELFF	TGTGCCAGCAGCCAAGCTACTGGCGGGGAGCTGTTTTTT